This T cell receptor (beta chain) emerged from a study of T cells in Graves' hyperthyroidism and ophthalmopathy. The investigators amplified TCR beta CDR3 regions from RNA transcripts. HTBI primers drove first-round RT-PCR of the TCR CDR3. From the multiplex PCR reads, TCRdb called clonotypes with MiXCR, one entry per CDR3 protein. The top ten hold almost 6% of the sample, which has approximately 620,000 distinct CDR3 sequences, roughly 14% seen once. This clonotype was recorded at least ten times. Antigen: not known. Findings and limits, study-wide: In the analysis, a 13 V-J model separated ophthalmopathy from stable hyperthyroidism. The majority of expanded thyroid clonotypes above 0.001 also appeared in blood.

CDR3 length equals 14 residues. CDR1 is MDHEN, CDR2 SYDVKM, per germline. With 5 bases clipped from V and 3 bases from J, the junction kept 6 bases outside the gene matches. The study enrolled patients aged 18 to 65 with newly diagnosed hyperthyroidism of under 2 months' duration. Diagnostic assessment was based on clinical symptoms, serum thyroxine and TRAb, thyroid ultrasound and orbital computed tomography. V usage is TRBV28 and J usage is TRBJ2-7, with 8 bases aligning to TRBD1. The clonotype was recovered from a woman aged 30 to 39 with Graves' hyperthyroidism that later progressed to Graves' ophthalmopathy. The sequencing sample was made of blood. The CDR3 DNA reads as TGTGCCAGCAGTCCGGACAGGGAAGACTACGAGCAGTACTTC. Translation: CASSPDREDYEQYF.